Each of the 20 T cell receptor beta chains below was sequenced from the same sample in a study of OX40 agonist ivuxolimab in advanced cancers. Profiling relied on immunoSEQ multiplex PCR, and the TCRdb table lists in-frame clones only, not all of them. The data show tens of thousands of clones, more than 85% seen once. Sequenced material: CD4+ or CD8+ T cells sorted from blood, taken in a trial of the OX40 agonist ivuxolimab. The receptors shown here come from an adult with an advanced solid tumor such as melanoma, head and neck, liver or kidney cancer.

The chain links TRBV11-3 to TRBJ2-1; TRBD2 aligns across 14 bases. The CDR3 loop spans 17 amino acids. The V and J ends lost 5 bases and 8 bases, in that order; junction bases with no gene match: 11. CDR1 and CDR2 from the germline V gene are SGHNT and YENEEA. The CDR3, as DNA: TGTGCCAGCAGCCCGGGACTAGCGGGGGCCCGAGGGGATGAGCAGTTCTTC. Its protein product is CASSPGLAGARGDEQFF.

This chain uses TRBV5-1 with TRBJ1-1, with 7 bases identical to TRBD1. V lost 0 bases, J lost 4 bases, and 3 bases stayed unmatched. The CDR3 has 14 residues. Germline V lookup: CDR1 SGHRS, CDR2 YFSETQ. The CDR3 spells CASSLEAGGTEAFF. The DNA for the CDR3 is TGCGCCAGCAGCTTGGAGGCAGGGGGCACTGAAGCTTTCTTT. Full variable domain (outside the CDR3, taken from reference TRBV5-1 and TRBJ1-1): KAGVTQTPRYLIKTRGQQVTLSCSPISGHRSVSWYQQTPGQGLQFLFEYFSETQRNKGNFPGRFSGRQFSNSRSEMNVSTLELGDSALYLCASSLEAGGTEAFFGQGTRLTVV.

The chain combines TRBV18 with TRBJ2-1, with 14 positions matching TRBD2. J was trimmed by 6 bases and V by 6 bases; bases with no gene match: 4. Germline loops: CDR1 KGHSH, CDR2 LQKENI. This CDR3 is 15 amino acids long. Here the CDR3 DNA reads TGTGCCAGCTCCGGACTAGCGGGAGGCCGCAATGAGCAGTTCTTC. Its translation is CASSGLAGGRNEQFF.

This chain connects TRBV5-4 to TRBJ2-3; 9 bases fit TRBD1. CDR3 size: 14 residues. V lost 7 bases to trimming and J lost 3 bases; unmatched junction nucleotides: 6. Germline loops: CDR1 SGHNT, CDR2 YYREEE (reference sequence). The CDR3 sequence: CASSRTGVTDTQYF. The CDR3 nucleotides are TGTGCCAGCTCGAGGACAGGGGTGACAGATACGCAGTATTTT.

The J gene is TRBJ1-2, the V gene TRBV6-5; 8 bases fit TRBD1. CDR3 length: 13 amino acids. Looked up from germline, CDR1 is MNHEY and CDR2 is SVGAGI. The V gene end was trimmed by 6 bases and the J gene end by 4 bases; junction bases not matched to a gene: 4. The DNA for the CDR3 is TGTGCCAGCAGCTCCGACAGGGGCTATGGCTACACCTTC. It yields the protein CASSSDRGYGYTF.

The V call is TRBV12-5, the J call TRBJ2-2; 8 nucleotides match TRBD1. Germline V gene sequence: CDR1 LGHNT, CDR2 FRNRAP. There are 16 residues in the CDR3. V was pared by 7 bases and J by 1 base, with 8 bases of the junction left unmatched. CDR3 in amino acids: CASATIGTGNTGELFF. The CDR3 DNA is TGTGCTAGTGCTACGATAGGGACAGGGAACACCGGGGAGCTGTTTTTT.

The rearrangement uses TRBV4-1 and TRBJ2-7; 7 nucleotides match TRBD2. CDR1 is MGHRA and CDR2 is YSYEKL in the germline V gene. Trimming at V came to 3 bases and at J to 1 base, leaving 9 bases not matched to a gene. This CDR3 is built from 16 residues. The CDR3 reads CASSHGAGVGSYEQYF. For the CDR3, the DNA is TGCGCCAGCAGCCATGGTGCGGGAGTGGGTTCCTACGAGCAGTACTTC.

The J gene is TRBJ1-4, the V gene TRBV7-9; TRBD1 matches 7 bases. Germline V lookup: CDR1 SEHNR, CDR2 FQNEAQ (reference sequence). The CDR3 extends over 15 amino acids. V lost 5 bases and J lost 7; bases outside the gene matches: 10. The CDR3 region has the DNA TGTGCCAGCAGCCCACCGGGACAGCCAGGTGAAAAACTGTTTTTT. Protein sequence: CASSPPGQPGEKLFF.

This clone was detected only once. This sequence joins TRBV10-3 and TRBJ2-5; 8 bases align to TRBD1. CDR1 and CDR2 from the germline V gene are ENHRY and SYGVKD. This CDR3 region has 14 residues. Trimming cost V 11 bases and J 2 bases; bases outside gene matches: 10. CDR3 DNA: TGTGCCTCGAGACAGGGGAGTGAGCAAGAGACCCAGTACTTC. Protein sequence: CASRQGSEQETQYF.

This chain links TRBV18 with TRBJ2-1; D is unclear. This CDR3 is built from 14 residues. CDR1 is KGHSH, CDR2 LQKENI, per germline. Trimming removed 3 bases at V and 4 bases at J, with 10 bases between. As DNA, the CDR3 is TGTGCCAGCTCACCGGGCCTGAATTACAATGAGCAGTTCTTC. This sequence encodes CASSPGLNYNEQFF. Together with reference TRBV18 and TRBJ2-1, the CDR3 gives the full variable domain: NAGVMQNPRHLVRRRGQEARLRCSPMKGHSHVYWYRQLPEEGLKFMVYLQKENIIDESGMPKERFSAEFPKEGPSILRIQQVVRGDSAAYFCASSPGLNYNEQFFGPGTRLTVL.

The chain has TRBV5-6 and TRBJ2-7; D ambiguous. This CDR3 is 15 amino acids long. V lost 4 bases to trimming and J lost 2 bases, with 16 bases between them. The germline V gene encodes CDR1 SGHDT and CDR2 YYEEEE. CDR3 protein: CASSRASFSAYEQYF. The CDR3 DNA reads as TGTGCCAGCAGCCGCGCAAGCTTCAGTGCCTACGAGCAGTACTTC.

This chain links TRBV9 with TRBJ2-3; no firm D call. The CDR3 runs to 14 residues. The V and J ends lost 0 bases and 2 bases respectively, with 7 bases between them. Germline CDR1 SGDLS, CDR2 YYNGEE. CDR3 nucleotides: TGTGCCAGCAGCGTAGATGTCTTCACAGATACGCAGTATTTT. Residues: CASSVDVFTDTQYF.

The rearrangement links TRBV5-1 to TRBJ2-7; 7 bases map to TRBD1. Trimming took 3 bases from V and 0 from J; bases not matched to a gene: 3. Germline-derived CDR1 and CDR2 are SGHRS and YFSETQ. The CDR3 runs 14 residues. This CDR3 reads CASSSGQDSYEQYF. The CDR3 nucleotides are TGCGCCAGCAGCTCCGGACAGGACTCCTACGAGCAGTACTTC.

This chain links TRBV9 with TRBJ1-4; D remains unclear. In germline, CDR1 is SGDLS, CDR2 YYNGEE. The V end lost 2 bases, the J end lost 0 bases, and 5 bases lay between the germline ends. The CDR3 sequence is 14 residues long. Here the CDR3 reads CASSVLATNEKLFF. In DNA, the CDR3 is TGTGCCAGCAGCGTCTTGGCAACTAATGAAAAACTGTTTTTT. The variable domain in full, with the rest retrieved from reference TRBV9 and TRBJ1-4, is DSGVTQTPKHLITATGQRVTLRCSPRSGDLSVYWYQQSLDQGLQFLIQYYNGEERAKGNILERFSAQQFPDLHSELNLSSLELGDSALYFCASSVLATNEKLFFGSGTQLSVL.

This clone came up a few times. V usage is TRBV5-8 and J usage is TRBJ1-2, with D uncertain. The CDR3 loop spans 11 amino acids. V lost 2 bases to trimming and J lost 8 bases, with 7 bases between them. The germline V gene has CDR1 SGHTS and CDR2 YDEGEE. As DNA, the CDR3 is TGTGCCAGCAGCTTTGGTCGGGGCTACACCTTC. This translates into CASSFGRGYTF.

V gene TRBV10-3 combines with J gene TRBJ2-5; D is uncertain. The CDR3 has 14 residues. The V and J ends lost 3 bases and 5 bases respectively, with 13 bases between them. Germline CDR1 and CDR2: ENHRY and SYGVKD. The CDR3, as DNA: TGTGCCATCAGTGACTCGTCTCTGGGCGAGACCCAGTACTTC. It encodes CAISDSSLGETQYF.

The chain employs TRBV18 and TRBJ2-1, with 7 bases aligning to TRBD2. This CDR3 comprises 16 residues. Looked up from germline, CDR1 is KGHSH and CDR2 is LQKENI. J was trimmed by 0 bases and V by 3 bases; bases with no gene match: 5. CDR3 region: CASSPAGGGSYNEQFF. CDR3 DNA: TGTGCCAGCTCACCGGCTGGGGGGGGCTCCTACAATGAGCAGTTCTTC. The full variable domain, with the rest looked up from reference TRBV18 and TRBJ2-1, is NAGVMQNPRHLVRRRGQEARLRCSPMKGHSHVYWYRQLPEEGLKFMVYLQKENIIDESGMPKERFSAEFPKEGPSILRIQQVVRGDSAAYFCASSPAGGGSYNEQFFGPGTRLTVL.

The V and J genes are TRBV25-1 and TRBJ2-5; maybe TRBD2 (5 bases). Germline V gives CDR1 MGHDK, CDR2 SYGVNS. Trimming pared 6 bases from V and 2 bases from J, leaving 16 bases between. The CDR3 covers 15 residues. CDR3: CASSERGRPQETQYF. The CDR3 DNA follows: TGTGCCAGCAGCGAAAGAGGGCGCCCACAAGAGACCCAGTACTTC.

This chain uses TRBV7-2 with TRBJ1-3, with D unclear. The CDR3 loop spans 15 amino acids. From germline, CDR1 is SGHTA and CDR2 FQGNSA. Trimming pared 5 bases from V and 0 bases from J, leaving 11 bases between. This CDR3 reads CASSPMGLSGNTIYF. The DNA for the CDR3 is TGTGCCAGCAGCCCTATGGGTCTCTCTGGAAACACCATATATTTT.

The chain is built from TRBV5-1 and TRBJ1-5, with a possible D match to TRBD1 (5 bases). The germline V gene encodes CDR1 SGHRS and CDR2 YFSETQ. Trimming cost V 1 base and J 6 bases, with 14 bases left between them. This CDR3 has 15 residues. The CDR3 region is CASSLLPGEGQPQHF. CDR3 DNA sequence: TGCGCCAGCAGCTTGTTACCGGGGGAGGGTCAGCCCCAGCATTTT. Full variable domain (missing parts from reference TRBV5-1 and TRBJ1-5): KAGVTQTPRYLIKTRGQQVTLSCSPISGHRSVSWYQQTPGQGLQFLFEYFSETQRNKGNFPGRFSGRQFSNSRSEMNVSTLELGDSALYLCASSLLPGEGQPQHFGDGTRLSIL.